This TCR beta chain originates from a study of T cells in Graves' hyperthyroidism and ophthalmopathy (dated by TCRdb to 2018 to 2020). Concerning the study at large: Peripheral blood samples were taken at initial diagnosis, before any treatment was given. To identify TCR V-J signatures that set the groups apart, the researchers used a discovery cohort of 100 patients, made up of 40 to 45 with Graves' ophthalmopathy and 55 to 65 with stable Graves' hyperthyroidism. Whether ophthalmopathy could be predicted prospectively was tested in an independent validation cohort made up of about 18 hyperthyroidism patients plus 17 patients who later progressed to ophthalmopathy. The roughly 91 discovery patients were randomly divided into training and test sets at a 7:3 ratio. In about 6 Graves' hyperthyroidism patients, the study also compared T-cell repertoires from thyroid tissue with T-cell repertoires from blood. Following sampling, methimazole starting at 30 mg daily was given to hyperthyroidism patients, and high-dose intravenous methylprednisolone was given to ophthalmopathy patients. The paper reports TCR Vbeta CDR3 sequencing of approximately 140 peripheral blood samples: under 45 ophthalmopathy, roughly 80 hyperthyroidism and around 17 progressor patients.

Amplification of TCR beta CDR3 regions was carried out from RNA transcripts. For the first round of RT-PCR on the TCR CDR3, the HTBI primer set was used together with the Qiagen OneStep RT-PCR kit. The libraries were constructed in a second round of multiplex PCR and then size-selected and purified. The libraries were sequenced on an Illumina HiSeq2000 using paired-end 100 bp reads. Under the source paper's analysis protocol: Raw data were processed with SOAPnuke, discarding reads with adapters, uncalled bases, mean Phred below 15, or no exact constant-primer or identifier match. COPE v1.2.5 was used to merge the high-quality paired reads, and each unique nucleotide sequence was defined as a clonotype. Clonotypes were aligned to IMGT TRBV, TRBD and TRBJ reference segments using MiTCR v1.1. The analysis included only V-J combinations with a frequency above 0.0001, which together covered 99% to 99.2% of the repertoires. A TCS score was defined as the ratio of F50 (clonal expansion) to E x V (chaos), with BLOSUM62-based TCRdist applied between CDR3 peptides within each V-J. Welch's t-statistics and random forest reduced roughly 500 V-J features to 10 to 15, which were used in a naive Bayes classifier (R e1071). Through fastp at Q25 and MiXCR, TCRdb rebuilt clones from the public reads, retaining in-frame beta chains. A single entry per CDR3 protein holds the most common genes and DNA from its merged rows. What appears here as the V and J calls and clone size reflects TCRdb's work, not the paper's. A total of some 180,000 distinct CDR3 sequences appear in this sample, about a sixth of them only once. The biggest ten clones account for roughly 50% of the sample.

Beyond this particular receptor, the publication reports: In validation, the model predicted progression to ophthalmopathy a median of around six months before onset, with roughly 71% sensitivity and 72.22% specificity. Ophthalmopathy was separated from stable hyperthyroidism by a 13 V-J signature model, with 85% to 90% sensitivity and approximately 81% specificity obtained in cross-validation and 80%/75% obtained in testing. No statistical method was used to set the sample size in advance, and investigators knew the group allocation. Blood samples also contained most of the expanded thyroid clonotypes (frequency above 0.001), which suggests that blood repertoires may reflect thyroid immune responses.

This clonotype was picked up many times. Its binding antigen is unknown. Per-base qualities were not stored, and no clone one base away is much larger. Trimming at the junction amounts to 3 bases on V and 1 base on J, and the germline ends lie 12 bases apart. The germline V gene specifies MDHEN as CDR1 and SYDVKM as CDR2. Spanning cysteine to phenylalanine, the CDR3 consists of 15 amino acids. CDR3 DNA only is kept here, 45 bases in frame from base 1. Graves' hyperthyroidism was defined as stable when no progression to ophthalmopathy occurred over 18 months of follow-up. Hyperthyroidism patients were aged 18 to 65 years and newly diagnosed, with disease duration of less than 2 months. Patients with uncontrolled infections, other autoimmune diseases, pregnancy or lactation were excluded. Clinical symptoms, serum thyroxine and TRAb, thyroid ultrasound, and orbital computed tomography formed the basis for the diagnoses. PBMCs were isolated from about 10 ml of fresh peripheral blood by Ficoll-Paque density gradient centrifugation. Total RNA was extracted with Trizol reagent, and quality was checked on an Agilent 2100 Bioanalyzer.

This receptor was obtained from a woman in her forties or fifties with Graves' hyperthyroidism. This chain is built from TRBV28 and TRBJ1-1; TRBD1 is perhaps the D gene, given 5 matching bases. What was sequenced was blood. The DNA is TGTGCCAGCAGTTTGGAGGGACTACGGAACACTGAAGCTTTCTTT. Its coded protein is CASSLEGLRNTEAFF.